This T cell receptor beta chain originates from a study of blood T cell repertoires in COVID-19. About the study: T cells, B-cell-depleted T cells, or PBMCs supplied cDNA or gDNA.

CDR1 and CDR2 from the germline V gene are MNHEY and SMNVEV (reference sequence). CDR3 size: 13 residues. V was cut by 8 bases and J by 5 bases, with 15 bases left in between. Source study methods: Reference gene primer amplification yielded estimated nucleated cell counts. Generated by immunoSEQ multiplex PCR, the TCRdb table keeps only in-frame clones and is missing some. That table supplies the V and J calls and clone size; D and trimming were determined from the DNA. The sample records more than 250,000 clones, roughly 84% being singletons. This chain connects TRBV27 to TRBJ2-5, with a possible D match to TRBD2 (6 bases). The receptor was derived from a human donor in a cohort sampled during active COVID-19. Material: peripheral blood. The CDR3 DNA reads as TGTGCCAGCTGCCCTTACAGCGGGGAGACCCAGTACTTC. Translated: CASCPYSGETQYF.